The present T cell receptor (beta chain) was sequenced within a study of vaccination effects on CD4 cells after COVID-19 (dated by TCRdb to the early 2020s). The study in broad terms: Each participant received two doses of an mRNA SARS-CoV-2 vaccine, either BNT162b2 or mRNA-1273. In both COVID-19 convalescent patients and infection-naive vaccine recipients, the study compared SARS-CoV-2 spike-specific CD4+ TCR repertoires from before mRNA vaccination with those from after it. A total of 10 COVID-19 convalescent patients and a handful of SARS-CoV-2-naive healthy vaccine recipients were included in the full study. Cultures from other donors in the study were sequenced using the Oncomine TCR Beta short-read assay on an Illumina iSeq 100.

To identify antigen-specific CD4+ T cell clonotypes by their expansion, the ViraFEST assay first stimulated PBMC with viral peptide pools and then applied TCR sequencing. After 10 days of culture, CD4+ T cells were isolated with the EasySep CD4+ T cell isolation kit. None of the healthy vaccine recipients had a prior SARS-CoV-2 infection, which was confirmed by nucleocapsid antibody tests that came back negative both before and after vaccination. Each well held around 1.9 million PBMC cultured in IMDM containing approximately 5.3% human AB serum, about 10 IU/ml IL-2 and gentamicin, along with roughly 10 ug/ml peptides. Half of the culture medium was replaced with fresh IL-2-containing medium on days 3 and 7. Unless noted otherwise, every peptide stimulation condition was grown in triplicate wells. PBMC were separated from whole blood using Ficoll-Paque Plus gradient centrifugation and were then either cryopreserved at -140C or used fresh. The overlapping peptide pools covered the spike proteins of SARS-CoV-2 as well as those of the common cold coronaviruses HCoV-NL63, HCoV-OC43 and HCoV-229E. Genomic DNA was extracted from cultured CD4+ T cells with the QIAamp micro DNA kit.

The paper's findings and limits, for the study overall: The study was limited by a small number of convalescent patients and lacked early post-infection timepoints. Both infection-induced and vaccine-induced clones contracted markedly at late post-vaccination timepoints, which is consistent with waning T cell responses. Among healthy vaccine recipients, nearly all vaccine-induced clones were SARS-CoV-2 mono-reactive, and only 1 of 255 was cross-reactive with common cold coronaviruses.

For this clone: No antigen is known for it. It has no much larger one-base neighbor in the sample; base qualities were not kept.

Library prep was done by the immunoSEQ multiplex PCR assay. DNA from the cultured, isolated CD4+ T cells was subjected to TCR beta CDR3 sequencing. Processing in the source paper ran as follows. Non-productive TCR sequences were removed, reads were trimmed to the CDR3 region, and CDR3s of at least 7 amino acids were retained. The MANAFEST web app was used to identify antigen-specific clonotypes by comparing expansion in peptide wells with expansion in reference cultures. For clones to be considered positive, expansion at FDR<0.05 versus reference and all other wells, an odds ratio above 5, and a frequency above 0.1% in two replicate wells were required. Clonotypes significantly expanded in SARS-CoV-2 spike wells and in at least one common cold coronavirus spike condition were defined as cross-reactive. Levenshtein distance calculated with the stringdist R package was used to assess CDR3 similarity, and unrooted trees were constructed with ape in R 3.6.1. Imported from immuneACCESS, the table was reduced by TCRdb to in-frame sequences with V and J called. These copies leave out some clones; in studies compared against another copy, an unresolved V gene accounts for under half, and the cause of the remainder is not known. That table supplies the V and J calls and clone size; D and trimming were determined from the DNA. The sample profile shows about 54,000 clones; roughly 70% of them were found once. In total, the top ten clones hold about 16% of the sample.

From cysteine to phenylalanine, the CDR3 is 15 amino acids long. Of all the DNA, just the CDR3 is kept, 45 bases in frame from base 1. For CDR1 and CDR2, the germline V gene lists MNHEY and SVGAGI. V gives up 2 bases and J gives up 5 bases, and the segment between their germline ends measures 12 bases. This TCR derives from a human donor who received a COVID-19 vaccine. The sequencing here drew on CD4+ T cells from PBMCs cultured with SARS-CoV-2 spike peptides, taken before COVID-19 vaccination. The cell subset or site tag for this specimen amounts to: SARS-CoV-2 spike overlapping peptide pool stimulation. The chain is made from TRBV6-5 and TRBJ2-2; the D gene is perhaps TRBD1 or TRBD2, as each covers 6 bases. The encoded CDR3 is CASSYKLGGTGELFF. The nucleotides read TGTGCCAGCAGTTACAAGTTAGGGGGGACCGGGGAGCTGTTTTTT.